This T cell receptor (beta chain) was profiled in a study of shared T cell receptors in the human thymus. Libraries were prepared by immunoSEQ multiplex PCR; TCRdb keeps only in-frame clonotypes and omits some of them. The sample contains hundreds of thousands of clones, more than 85% of which appear only once. Germline V gene data show CDR1 as MNHEY and CDR2 as SMNVEV (reference sequence). The CDR3 has 18 residues. V lost 7 bases and J 7 bases, leaving 32 bases between the germline ends. The sample was thymocytes. The receptor was derived from a human donor. The rearrangement links TRBV27 to TRBJ2-7, with a tentative D call TRBD1 (6 bases). Here the CDR3 reads CASTREGRGKIATGEQYF. The CDR3 DNA reads as TGTGCCAGCACCCGCGAGGGCAGGGGAAAGATAGCCACCGGGGAGCAGTACTTC.